The source of this T cell receptor beta chain is a study of cytomegalovirus exposure and HLA in healthy donors. CDR1 and CDR2 (germline): SGDLS, YYNGEE. The CDR3 runs to 14 residues. The germline V and J ends were trimmed by 3 bases and 2 bases, with 8 bases remaining between them. Findings and caveats of the study: Cytomegalovirus-associated status was assigned to about 160 TCR beta chains.

Primers for the PCR totalled 60 Vbeta and 13 Jbeta. Profiling relied on immunoSEQ multiplex PCR, and the TCRdb table lists in-frame clones only, not all of them. The sample consists of nearly 110,000 clones, roughly 80% of them appearing once. On this clone itself: Antigen: not known.

The TCR comes from a man aged 35 to 55 in good health and CMV-seronegative. Input material: PBMCs. V usage is TRBV9 and J usage is TRBJ2-2; D possibly corresponds to TRBD1 (6 bases). DNA for the CDR3: TGTGCCAGCAGCGCCAGGGGAAACACCGGGGAGCTGTTTTTT. Amino acids: CASSARGNTGELFF.